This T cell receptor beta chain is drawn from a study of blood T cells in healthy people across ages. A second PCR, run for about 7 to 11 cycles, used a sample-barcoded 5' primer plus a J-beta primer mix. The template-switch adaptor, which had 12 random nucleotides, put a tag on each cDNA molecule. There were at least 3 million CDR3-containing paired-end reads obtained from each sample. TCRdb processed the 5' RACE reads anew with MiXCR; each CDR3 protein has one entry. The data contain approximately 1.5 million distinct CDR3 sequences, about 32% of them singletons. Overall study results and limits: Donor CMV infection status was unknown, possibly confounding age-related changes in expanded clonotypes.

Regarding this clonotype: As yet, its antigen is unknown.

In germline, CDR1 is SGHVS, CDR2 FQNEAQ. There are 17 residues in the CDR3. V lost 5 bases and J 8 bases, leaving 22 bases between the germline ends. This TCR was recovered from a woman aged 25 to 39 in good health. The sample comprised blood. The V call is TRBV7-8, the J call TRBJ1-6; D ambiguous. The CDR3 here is CASSPRQDTTQDSPLHF. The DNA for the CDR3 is TGTGCCAGCAGCCCAAGACAAGACACCACTCAGGATTCACCCCTCCACTTT.